This TCR beta chain was recovered during a study of blood T cell repertoires in COVID-19. Method: immunoSEQ multiplex PCR; TCRdb's copy keeps in-frame clones and lacks some. The data show 45,000 to 70,000 clones, less than 75% seen once. This clone was counted between two and nine times. Sequenced: peripheral blood. This TCR derives from a woman between 45 and 65 years old with active or convalescent COVID-19.

The CDR3 sequence: CASSLAQGLSYEQYF. The CDR3 DNA reads TGTGCCAGCAGCTTAGCTCAGGGACTATCCTACGAGCAGTACTTC. The chain uses TRBV7-8 and TRBJ2-7, with 7 bases fitting TRBD2. V shed 0 bases and J 1 base; nucleotides not matched to a gene: 3. This CDR3 region has 15 residues. Germline CDR1 reads SGHVS; CDR2 reads FQNEAQ.